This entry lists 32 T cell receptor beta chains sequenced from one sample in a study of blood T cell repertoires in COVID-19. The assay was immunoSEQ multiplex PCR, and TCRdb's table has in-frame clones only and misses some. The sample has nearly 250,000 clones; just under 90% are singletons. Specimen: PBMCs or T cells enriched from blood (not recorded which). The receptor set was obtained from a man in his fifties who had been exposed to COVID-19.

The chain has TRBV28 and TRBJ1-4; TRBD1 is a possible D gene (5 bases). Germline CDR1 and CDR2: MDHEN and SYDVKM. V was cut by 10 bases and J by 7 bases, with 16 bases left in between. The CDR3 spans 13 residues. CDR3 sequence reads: CATRDRRREKLFF. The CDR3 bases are TGTGCCACGCGGGACCGCAGACGTGAAAAACTGTTTTTT.

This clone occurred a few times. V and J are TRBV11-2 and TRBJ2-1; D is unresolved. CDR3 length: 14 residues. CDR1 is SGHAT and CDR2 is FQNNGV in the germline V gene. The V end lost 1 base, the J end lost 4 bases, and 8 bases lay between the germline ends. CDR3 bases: TGTGCCAGCAGCTTAGTCCCCAGTTACAATGAGCAGTTCTTC. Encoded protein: CASSLVPSYNEQFF.

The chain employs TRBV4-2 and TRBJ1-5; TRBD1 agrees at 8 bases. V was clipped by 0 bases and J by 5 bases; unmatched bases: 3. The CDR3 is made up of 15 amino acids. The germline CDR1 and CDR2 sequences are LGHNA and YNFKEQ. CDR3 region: CASSQDDRGDQPQHF. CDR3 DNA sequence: TGTGCCAGCAGCCAAGATGACAGGGGCGATCAGCCCCAGCATTTT.

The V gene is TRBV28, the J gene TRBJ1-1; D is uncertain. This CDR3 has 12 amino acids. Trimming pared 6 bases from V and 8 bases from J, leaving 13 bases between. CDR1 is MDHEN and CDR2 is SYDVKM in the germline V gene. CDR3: CASSLKTTEAFF. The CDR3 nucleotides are TGTGCCAGCAGCCTCAAGACAACAGAAGCTTTCTTT.

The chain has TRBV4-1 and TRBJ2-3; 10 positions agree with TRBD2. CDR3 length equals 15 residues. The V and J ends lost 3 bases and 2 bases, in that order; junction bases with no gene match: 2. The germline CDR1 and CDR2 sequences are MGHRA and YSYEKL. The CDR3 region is CASSHGLADTDTQYF. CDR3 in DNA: TGCGCCAGCAGCCACGGACTAGCGGACACAGATACGCAGTATTTT.

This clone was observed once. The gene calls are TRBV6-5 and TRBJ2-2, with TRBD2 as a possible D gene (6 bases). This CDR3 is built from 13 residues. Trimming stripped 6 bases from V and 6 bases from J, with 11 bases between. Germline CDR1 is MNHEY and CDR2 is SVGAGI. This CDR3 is CASSWGEPGELFF. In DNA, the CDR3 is TGTGCCAGCAGCTGGGGGGAGCCCGGGGAGCTGTTTTTT.

The CDR3 sequence: CASSLDRLRTEAFF. CDR3 DNA sequence: TGTGCCAGCAGTTTAGACAGGTTGAGGACTGAAGCTTTCTTT. This rearrangement joins TRBV27 to TRBJ1-1; D is perhaps TRBD1 (6 bases). Looked up from germline, CDR1 is MNHEY and CDR2 is SMNVEV (reference sequence). V dropped 2 bases and J dropped 5 bases, with 12 bases sitting between them. The CDR3 is 14 residues long.

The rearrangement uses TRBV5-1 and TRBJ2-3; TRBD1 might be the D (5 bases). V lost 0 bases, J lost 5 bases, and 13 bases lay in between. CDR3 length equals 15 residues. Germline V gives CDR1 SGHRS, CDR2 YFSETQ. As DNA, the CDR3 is TGCGCCAGCAGCTTGGGATCCCCCAGGGTAGATACGCAGTATTTT. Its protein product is CASSLGSPRVDTQYF.

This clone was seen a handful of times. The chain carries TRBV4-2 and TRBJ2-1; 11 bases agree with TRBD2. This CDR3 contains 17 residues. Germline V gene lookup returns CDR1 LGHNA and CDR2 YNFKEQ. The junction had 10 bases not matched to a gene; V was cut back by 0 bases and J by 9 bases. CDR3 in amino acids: CASSQDELAGASGEQFF. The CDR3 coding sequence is TGTGCCAGCAGCCAAGATGAACTAGCGGGAGCTTCGGGTGAGCAGTTCTTC.

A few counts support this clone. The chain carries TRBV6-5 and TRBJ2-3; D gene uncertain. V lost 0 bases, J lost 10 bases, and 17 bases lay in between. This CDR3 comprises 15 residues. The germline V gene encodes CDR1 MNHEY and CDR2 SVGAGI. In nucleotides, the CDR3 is TGTGCCAGCAGTTACTCCTTGGGTGGGCGTTTGGCGCAGTATTTT. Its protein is CASSYSLGGRLAQYF.

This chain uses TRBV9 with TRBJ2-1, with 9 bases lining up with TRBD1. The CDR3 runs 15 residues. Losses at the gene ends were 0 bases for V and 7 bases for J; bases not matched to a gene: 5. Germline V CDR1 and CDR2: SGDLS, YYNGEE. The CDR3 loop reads CASSVVQGAGNEQFF. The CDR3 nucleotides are TGTGCCAGCAGCGTAGTACAGGGGGCGGGAAATGAGCAGTTCTTC.

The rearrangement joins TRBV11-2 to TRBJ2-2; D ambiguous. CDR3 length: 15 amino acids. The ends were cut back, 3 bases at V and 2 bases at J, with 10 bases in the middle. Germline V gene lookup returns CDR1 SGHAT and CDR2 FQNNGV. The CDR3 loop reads CASSLRIINTGELFF. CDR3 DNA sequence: TGTGCCAGCAGCTTGAGAATTATTAACACCGGGGAGCTGTTTTTT. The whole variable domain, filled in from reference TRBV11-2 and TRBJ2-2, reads EAGVAQSPRYKIIEKRQSVAFWCNPISGHATLYWYQQILGQGPKLLIQFQNNGVVDDSQLPKDRFSAERLKGVDSTLKIQPAKLEDSAVYLCASSLRIINTGELFFGEGSRLTVL.

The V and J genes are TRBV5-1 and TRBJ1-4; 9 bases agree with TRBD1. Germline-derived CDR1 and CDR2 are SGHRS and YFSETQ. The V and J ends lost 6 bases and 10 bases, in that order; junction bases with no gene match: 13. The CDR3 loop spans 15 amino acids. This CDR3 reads CASNPGTGPRRKLFF. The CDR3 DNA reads TGCGCCAGCAACCCCGGGACAGGGCCCAGGAGAAAACTGTTTTTT.

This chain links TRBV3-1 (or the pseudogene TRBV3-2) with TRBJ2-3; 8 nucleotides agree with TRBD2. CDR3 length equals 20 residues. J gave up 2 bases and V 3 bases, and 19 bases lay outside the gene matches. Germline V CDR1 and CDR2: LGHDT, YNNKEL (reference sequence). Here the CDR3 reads CASSHFPTGGREDSTDTQYF. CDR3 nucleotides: TGTGCCAGCAGCCATTTCCCCACGGGGGGGCGGGAGGACTCCACAGATACGCAGTATTTT.

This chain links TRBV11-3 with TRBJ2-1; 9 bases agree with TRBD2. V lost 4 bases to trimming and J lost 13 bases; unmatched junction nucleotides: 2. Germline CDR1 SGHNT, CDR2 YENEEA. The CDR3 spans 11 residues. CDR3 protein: CASSSLAGQFF. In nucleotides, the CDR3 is TGTGCCAGCAGCTCCCTAGCGGGACAGTTCTTC. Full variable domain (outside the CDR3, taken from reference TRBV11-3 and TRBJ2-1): EAGVVQSPRYKIIEKKQPVAFWCNPISGHNTLYWYLQNLGQGPELLIRYENEEAVDDSQLPKDRFSAERLKGVDSTLKIQPAELGDSAVYLCASSSLAGQFFGPGTRLTVL.

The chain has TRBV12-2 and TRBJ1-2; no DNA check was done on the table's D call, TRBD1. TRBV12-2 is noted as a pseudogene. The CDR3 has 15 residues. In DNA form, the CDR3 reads TGTGCAAGTCGCTTCCTCCCCGCAGGGGACTATGGCTACACCTTC. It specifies CASRFLPAGDYGYTF.

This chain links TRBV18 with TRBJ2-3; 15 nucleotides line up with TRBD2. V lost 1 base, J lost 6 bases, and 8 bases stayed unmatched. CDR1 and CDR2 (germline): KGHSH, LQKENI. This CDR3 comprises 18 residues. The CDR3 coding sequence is TGTGCCAGCTCACCACTCGGACTAGCGGGAGGGCCAGGGGATACGCAGTATTTT. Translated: CASSPLGLAGGPGDTQYF.

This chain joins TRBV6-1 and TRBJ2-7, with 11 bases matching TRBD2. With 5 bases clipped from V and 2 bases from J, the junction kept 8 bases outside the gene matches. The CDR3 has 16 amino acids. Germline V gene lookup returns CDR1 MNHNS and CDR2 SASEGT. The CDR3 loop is CASSQGASGRPYEQYV. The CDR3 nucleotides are TGTGCCAGCAGTCAAGGCGCTAGCGGGAGGCCCTACGAGCAGTACGTC.

For the CDR3, the DNA is TGTGCCACCAGCATCTCCCATGGGGGGATCTACGAGCAGTACTTC. This sequence encodes CATSISHGGIYEQYF. The chain couples TRBV15 to TRBJ2-7; TRBD2 is a possible D gene (6 bases). There are 15 residues in the CDR3. Germline V gene sequence: CDR1 LNHNV, CDR2 YYDKDF (reference sequence). V was shortened by 4 bases and J by 3 bases, with 16 bases between the two germline ends. Full variable domain (missing parts from reference TRBV15 and TRBJ2-7): DAMVIQNPRYQVTQFGKPVTLSCSQTLNHNVMYWYQQKSSQAPKLLFHYYDKDFNNEADTPDNFQSRRPNTSFCFLDIRSPGLGDTAMYLCATSISHGGIYEQYFGPGTRLTVT.

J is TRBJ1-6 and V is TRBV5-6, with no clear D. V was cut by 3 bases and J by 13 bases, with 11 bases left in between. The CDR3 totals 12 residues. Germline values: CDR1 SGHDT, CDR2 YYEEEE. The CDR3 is CASSSTEDPLHF. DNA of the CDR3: TGTGCCAGCAGCTCTACCGAGGATCCCCTCCACTTT.

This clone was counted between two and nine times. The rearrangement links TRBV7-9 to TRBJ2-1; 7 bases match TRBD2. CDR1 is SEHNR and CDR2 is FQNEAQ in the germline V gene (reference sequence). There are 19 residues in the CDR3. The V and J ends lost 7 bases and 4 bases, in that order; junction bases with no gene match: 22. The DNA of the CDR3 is TGTGCCAGCACCCCCCTAACCTTGGTAGGACTAGGTTTTTACAATGAGCAGTTCTTC. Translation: CASTPLTLVGLGFYNEQFF.

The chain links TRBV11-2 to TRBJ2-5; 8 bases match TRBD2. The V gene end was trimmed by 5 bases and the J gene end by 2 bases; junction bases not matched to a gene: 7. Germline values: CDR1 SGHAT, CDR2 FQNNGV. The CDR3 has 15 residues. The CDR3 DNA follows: TGTGCCAGCAGCGACGGACTAGCTTTACAAGAGACCCAGTACTTC. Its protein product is CASSDGLALQETQYF.

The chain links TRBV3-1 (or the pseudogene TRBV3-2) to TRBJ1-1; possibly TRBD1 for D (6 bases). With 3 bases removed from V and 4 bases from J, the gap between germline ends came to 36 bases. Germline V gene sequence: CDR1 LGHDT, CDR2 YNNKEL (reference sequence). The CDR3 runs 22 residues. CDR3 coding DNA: TGTGCCAGCAGCCACGCCGGACATGTTCTGAGGGGGAATCGGGCTTTTATCACTGAAGCTTTCTTT. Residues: CASSHAGHVLRGNRAFITEAFF.

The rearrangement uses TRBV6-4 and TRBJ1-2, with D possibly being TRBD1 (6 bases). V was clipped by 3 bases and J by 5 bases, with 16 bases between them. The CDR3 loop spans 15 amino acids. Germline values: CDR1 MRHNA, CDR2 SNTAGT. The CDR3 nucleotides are TGTGCCAGCAGTGATTCAGGGGCCTTAGGGTATGGCTACACCTTC. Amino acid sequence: CASSDSGALGYGYTF.

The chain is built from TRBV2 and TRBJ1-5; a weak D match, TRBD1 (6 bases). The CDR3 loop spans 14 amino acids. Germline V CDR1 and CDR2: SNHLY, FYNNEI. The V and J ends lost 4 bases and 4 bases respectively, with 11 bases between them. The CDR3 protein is CASSAGHYNQPQHF. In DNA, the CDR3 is TGTGCCAGCAGTGCGGGACACTATAATCAGCCCCAGCATTTT.

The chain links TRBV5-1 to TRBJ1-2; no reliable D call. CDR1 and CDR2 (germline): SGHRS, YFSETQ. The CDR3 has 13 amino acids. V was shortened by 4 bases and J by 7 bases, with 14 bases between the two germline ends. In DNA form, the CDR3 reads TGCGCCAGCAGCCCCCCCTTGAGGAGTGGCTACACCTTC. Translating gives CASSPPLRSGYTF.

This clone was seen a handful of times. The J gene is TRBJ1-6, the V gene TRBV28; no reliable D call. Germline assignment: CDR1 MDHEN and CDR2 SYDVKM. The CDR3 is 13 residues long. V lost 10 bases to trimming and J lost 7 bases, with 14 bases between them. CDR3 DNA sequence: TGTGCCACCTTACGGGGTAGAAATTCACCCCTCCACTTT. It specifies CATLRGRNSPLHF.

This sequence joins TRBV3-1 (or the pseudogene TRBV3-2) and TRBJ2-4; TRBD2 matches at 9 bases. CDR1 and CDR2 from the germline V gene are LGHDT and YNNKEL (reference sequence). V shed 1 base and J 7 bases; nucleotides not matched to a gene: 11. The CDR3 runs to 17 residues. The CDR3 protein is CASSQGQTSGGWNIQYF. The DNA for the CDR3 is TGTGCCAGCAGCCAAGGACAGACTAGCGGCGGGTGGAACATTCAGTACTTC.

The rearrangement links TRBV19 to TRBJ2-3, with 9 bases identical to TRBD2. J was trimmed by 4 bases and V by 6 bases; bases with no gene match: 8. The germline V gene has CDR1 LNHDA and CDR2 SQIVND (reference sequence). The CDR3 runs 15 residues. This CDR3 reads CASSSGTSWADTQYF. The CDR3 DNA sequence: TGTGCCAGTAGCTCCGGGACTAGCTGGGCAGATACGCAGTATTTT.

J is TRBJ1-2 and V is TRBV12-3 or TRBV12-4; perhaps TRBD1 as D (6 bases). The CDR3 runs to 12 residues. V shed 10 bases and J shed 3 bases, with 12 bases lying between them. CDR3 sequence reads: CATGDRYYGYTF. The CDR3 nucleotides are TGTGCCACAGGGGATCGTTACTATGGCTACACCTTC.

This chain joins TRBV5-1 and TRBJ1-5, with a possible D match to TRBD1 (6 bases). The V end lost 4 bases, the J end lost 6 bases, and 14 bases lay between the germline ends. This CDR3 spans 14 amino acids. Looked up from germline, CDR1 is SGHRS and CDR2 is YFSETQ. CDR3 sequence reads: CASSAQGVGQPQHF. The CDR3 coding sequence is TGCGCCAGCAGCGCACAGGGAGTAGGTCAGCCCCAGCATTTT.

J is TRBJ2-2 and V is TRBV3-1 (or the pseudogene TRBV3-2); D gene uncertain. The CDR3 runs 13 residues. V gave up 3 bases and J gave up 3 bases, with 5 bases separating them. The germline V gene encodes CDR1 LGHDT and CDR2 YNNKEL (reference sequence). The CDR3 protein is CASSHLYTGELFF. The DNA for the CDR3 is TGTGCCAGCAGCCACCTGTACACCGGGGAGCTGTTTTTT.